This T cell receptor beta chain was obtained from a study of blood T cell repertoires in COVID-19. Trimming took off 5 bases at V and 7 bases at J, with 12 bases between the two ends. CDR3 length: 13 residues. CDR1 is SGHVS and CDR2 is FQNEAQ in the germline V gene. Study processing details: How many nucleated cells were present was estimated from reference gene primer amplification. TCRdb's copy holds only in-frame clones and misses some; the assay was immunoSEQ multiplex PCR. V and J calls and clone size are given by that table; D and trimming were obtained from the DNA. The profile shows 60,000 or so clones, about four fifths of them singletons.

This sequence originates from a human donor in a cohort sampled during active COVID-19. The V gene is TRBV7-8, the J gene TRBJ1-5; tentative D call: TRBD1 (5 bases). Sequenced: peripheral blood. CDR3 sequence reads: CASSRDFGQPQHF. CDR3 sequence (DNA): TGTGCCAGCAGCCGGGACTTCGGCCAGCCCCAGCATTTT.